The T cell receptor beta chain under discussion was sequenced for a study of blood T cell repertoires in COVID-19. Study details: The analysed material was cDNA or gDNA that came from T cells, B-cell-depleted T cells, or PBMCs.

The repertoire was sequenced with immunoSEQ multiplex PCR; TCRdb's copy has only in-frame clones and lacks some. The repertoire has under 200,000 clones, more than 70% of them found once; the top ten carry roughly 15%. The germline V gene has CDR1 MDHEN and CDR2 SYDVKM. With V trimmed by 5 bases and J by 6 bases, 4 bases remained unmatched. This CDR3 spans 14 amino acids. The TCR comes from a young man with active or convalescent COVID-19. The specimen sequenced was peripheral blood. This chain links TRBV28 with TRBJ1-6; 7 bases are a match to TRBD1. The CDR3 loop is CASSPDRRNSPLHF. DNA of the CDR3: TGTGCCAGCAGTCCGGACAGGCGTAATTCACCCCTCCACTTT.